This TCR beta chain was recorded in a study of blood T cell repertoires in COVID-19. About the research overall: Spain, Italy and the United States supplied samples that represented acute and convalescent COVID-19. T cells, B-cell-depleted T cells, or PBMCs supplied cDNA or gDNA.

Between the trimmed V and J ends, which lost 6 bases and 0 bases, there was a span of 6 bases. The CDR3 spans 13 residues. Germline CDR1 and CDR2: SNHLY and FYNNEI. As processed by the authors: Researchers report that nucleated cell counts were estimated from reference gene primer amplification. Here immunoSEQ multiplex PCR was the method, and the copy in TCRdb shows in-frame clones only, minus some. The D gene and trimming were derived from the DNA, and the V and J assignments and clone size from that table. The table has about 90,000 clones, roughly 77% seen once. This clonotype was obtained from a human donor in a cohort sampled during active COVID-19. The sequencing input was peripheral blood. This chain uses TRBV2 with TRBJ2-1; D is unclear. CDR3 amino acids: CASSYSSYNEQFF. DNA for the CDR3: TGTGCCAGCAGCTATAGCTCCTACAATGAGCAGTTCTTC. Together with reference TRBV2 and TRBJ2-1, the CDR3 gives the full variable domain: EPEVTQTPSHQVTQMGQEVILRCVPISNHLYFYWYRQILGQKVEFLVSFYNNEISEKSEIFDDQFSVERPDGSNFTLKIRSTKLEDSAMYFCASSYSSYNEQFFGPGTRLTVL.